This entry lists 29 T cell receptor beta chains sequenced from one sample in a study of cytomegalovirus exposure and HLA in healthy donors. Method: immunoSEQ multiplex PCR; TCRdb's copy keeps in-frame clones and lacks some. The repertoire has more than 45,000 clones, just under 95% of them found once; the top ten carry roughly 2.4%. The specimen sequenced was PBMCs. These receptors originate from a man between 18 and 29 years old in good health and CMV-seronegative.

The V and J genes are TRBV5-1 and TRBJ2-5, with 7 bases that match TRBD1. This CDR3 is built from 13 residues. Germline CDR1 SGHRS, CDR2 YFSETQ. Losses at the gene ends were 4 bases for V and 4 bases for J; bases not matched to a gene: 4. The CDR3 is CASSADRLETQYF. CDR3 DNA sequence: TGCGCCAGCAGCGCGGACAGGCTAGAGACCCAGTACTTC.

The V and J genes are TRBV7-9 and TRBJ1-1, with TRBD1 matching 9 bases. V shed 3 bases, J shed 3 bases, and the junction held 2 bases outside the gene matches. Germline V gives CDR1 SEHNR, CDR2 FQNEAQ (reference sequence). The CDR3 is 14 amino acids. Here the CDR3 reads CASSLGQGDTEAFF. CDR3 nucleotides: TGTGCCAGCAGCTTGGGACAGGGAGACACTGAAGCTTTCTTT.

The chain links TRBV28 to TRBJ2-2; 10 bases are a match to TRBD1. The CDR3 runs 15 residues. Trimming took 6 bases from V and 10 from J; bases not matched to a gene: 11. Germline assignment: CDR1 MDHEN and CDR2 SYDVKM. The CDR3, as DNA: TGTGCCAGCAGGACGGGACAGGGGCTCTGGGAGGAGCTGTTTTTT. Encoded protein: CASRTGQGLWEELFF.

This chain connects TRBV19 to TRBJ1-4; TRBD1 aligns across 8 bases. V lost 1 base and J lost 8; bases outside the gene matches: 6. The V gene's germline CDR1 is LNHDA and CDR2 SQIVND (reference sequence). The length of the CDR3 is 15 residues. The CDR3 sequence: CASSIVGQGNEKLFF. The CDR3 DNA is TGTGCCAGTAGTATAGTAGGACAGGGAAACGAAAAACTGTTTTTT. The variable domain in full, completed from reference TRBV19 and TRBJ1-4, reads DGGITQSPKYLFRKEGQNVTLSCEQNLNHDAMYWYRQDPGQGLRLIYYSQIVNDFQKGDIAEGYSVSREKKESFPLTVTSAQKNPTAFYLCASSIVGQGNEKLFFGSGTQLSVL.

The chain joins TRBV19 to TRBJ1-1; unclear D gene. CDR1 and CDR2 from the germline V gene are LNHDA and SQIVND (reference sequence). V was trimmed by 0 bases and J by 4 bases, leaving 6 bases between them. CDR3 size: 13 residues. The CDR3 DNA reads TGTGCCAGTAGTATAGATCGGGGCACTGAAGCTTTCTTT. As protein: CASSIDRGTEAFF.

This clone was seen once. The V call is TRBV7-4, the J call TRBJ1-2; D remains unclear. Trimming removed 5 bases from V and 10 bases from J, with 14 bases in between. Germline values: CDR1 SGHVT, CDR2 SQSDAQ. This CDR3 spans 12 amino acids. DNA for the CDR3: TGTGCCAGCAGCCAAGACGGGGTCCCCTACACCTTC. Encoded protein: CASSQDGVPYTF.

The chain uses TRBV5-1 and TRBJ2-7, with 7 positions matching TRBD2. Per the germline V gene, CDR1 is SGHRS and CDR2 is YFSETQ. V shed 2 bases and J 6 bases; nucleotides not matched to a gene: 5. CDR3 length: 13 amino acids. CDR3 in amino acids: CASSFRGGSEQYF. The CDR3 bases are TGCGCCAGCAGCTTCCGCGGGGGAAGCGAGCAGTACTTC.

The chain joins TRBV5-4 to TRBJ1-1; 8 bases are a match to TRBD1. Germline assignment: CDR1 SGHNT and CDR2 YYREEE (reference sequence). J lost 3 bases, V lost 5 bases, and 6 bases had no gene match. CDR3 size: 14 residues. The CDR3 nucleotides are TGTGCCAGCAGTTTTGGACAGGGCGACACTGAAGCTTTCTTT. Its protein product is CASSFGQGDTEAFF. Drawing the rest from reference TRBV5-4 and TRBJ1-1, the complete variable domain is ETGVTQSPTHLIKTRGQQVTLRCSSQSGHNTVSWYQQALGQGPQFIFQYYREEENGRGNFPPRFSGLQFPNYSSELNVNALELDDSALYLCASSFGQGDTEAFFGQGTRLTVV.

This clone was seen a few times. CDR3 sequence reads: CASSLGYRGLTEKLFF. The DNA of the CDR3 is TGCGCCAGCAGCTTGGGATACAGGGGGTTGACGGAAAAACTGTTTTTT. V usage is TRBV5-1 and J usage is TRBJ1-4; 8 bases map to TRBD1. Germline loops: CDR1 SGHRS, CDR2 YFSETQ. The V gene end was trimmed by 0 bases and the J gene end by 8 bases; junction bases not matched to a gene: 9. The CDR3 is made up of 16 amino acids.

The V call is TRBV28, the J call TRBJ1-5, with a tentative D call TRBD1 (5 bases). The V gene lost 7 bases and the J gene lost 4 bases, with 14 bases spanning the gap. Germline V gives CDR1 MDHEN, CDR2 SYDVKM. The CDR3 consists of 14 residues. In DNA, the CDR3 is TGTGCCAGCAAGGCTGACAGTATTAATCAGCCCCAGCATTTT. It translates to CASKADSINQPQHF.

The rearrangement joins TRBV6-5 to TRBJ1-2; no reliable D call. This CDR3 has 14 amino acids. CDR1 and CDR2 from the germline V gene are MNHEY and SVGAGI. V shed 0 bases and J shed 6 bases, with 11 bases lying between them. Here the CDR3 DNA reads TGTGCCAGCAGTTACTCCCTCAGGTCTAATGGCTACACCTTC. This translates into CASSYSLRSNGYTF.

This clone was seen just once. The gene calls are TRBV9 and TRBJ2-1; 11 nucleotides agree with TRBD2. The germline V gene has CDR1 SGDLS and CDR2 YYNGEE. The CDR3 runs 18 residues. Germline trimming cut 0 bases from V and 0 bases from J; bases unmatched to any gene: 5. As DNA, the CDR3 is TGTGCCAGCAGCGTAGCTAGCGGGGGGATGAGCTCCTACAATGAGCAGTTCTTC. It translates to CASSVASGGMSSYNEQFF. Full variable domain (missing parts from reference TRBV9 and TRBJ2-1): DSGVTQTPKHLITATGQRVTLRCSPRSGDLSVYWYQQSLDQGLQFLIQYYNGEERAKGNILERFSAQQFPDLHSELNLSSLELGDSALYFCASSVASGGMSSYNEQFFGPGTRLTVL.

V usage is TRBV11-3 and J usage is TRBJ2-7, with TRBD1 as a possible D gene (5 bases). Trimming shortened V by 1 base and J by 4 bases, and 17 bases separated the two germline ends. From germline, CDR1 is SGHNT and CDR2 YENEEA. This CDR3 spans 16 amino acids. The DNA for the CDR3 is TGTGCCAGCAGCTTAGGGAGCCAGGGCAGTCGGTACGAGCAGTACTTC. Residues: CASSLGSQGSRYEQYF.

This clone was observed once. The V gene is TRBV9, the J gene TRBJ2-1, with D maybe TRBD1 (6 bases). Germline assignment: CDR1 SGDLS and CDR2 YYNGEE. The CDR3 extends over 16 amino acids. With 6 bases removed from V and 0 bases from J, the gap between germline ends came to 16 bases. DNA of the CDR3: TGTGCCAGCAAGGGACCTGCAGGGGTCTCCTACAATGAGCAGTTCTTC. Translating it yields CASKGPAGVSYNEQFF.

The chain carries TRBV27 and TRBJ2-3; the match to TRBD1 covers 8 bases. Germline values: CDR1 MNHEY, CDR2 SMNVEV (reference sequence). This CDR3 comprises 22 residues. With V trimmed by 6 bases and J by 0 bases, 26 bases remained unmatched. The DNA of the CDR3 is TGTGCCAGCAGCCCTATAAACCCGGGGACAGGCGGAACGCAGGTAAGCACAGATACGCAGTATTTT. It specifies CASSPINPGTGGTQVSTDTQYF.

The chain couples TRBV7-9 to TRBJ2-1; 10 bases map to TRBD1. Germline V gene sequence: CDR1 SEHNR, CDR2 FQNEAQ (reference sequence). This CDR3 spans 15 amino acids. The V gene end was trimmed by 5 bases and the J gene end by 3 bases; junction bases not matched to a gene: 4. The CDR3 sequence: CASSPGTGVYNEQFF. CDR3 in DNA: TGTGCCAGCAGCCCTGGGACAGGGGTCTACAATGAGCAGTTCTTC.

The J gene is TRBJ1-2, the V gene TRBV19, with D perhaps matching TRBD1 (6 bases). The CDR3 covers 13 residues. Germline CDR1 LNHDA, CDR2 SQIVND (reference sequence). V gave up 0 bases and J gave up 12 bases, with 14 bases separating them. This chain's CDR3 is CASSIDIQGKDTF. As DNA, the CDR3 is TGTGCCAGTAGTATAGATATACAGGGAAAAGACACCTTC.

The V gene is TRBV13, the J gene TRBJ2-2, with TRBD1 identical over 7 bases. Germline CDR1 reads PRHDT; CDR2 reads FYEKMQ (reference sequence). The CDR3 length is 14 residues. Germline trimming cut 3 bases from V and 7 bases from J; bases unmatched to any gene: 5. This CDR3 reads CASSFTGVGGELFF. CDR3 DNA: TGTGCCAGCAGCTTTACAGGGGTTGGCGGGGAGCTGTTTTTT.

V is TRBV5-1 and J is TRBJ2-3, with D possibly TRBD2 on 6 matching bases. Germline CDR1 and CDR2: SGHRS and YFSETQ. The CDR3 runs to 14 residues. V dropped 4 bases and J dropped 3 bases, with 12 bases sitting between them. In DNA form, the CDR3 reads TGCGCCAGCAGCCCCGGAGGGATTACAGATACGCAGTATTTT. Translation: CASSPGGITDTQYF.

The rearrangement uses TRBV5-3 and TRBJ2-7, with D hard to call. TRBV5-3 falls under the ORF class, with uncertain function. The CDR3 totals 16 residues. Trimming took 4 bases from V and 5 from J, leaving 22 bases between them. The CDR3 sequence: CARSAPDRRGSNEQYF. In DNA, the CDR3 is TGTGCCAGAAGCGCCCCTGACCGGCGAGGCAGTAACGAGCAGTACTTC.

The chain couples TRBV5-1 to TRBJ2-3, with 15 bases matching TRBD2. This CDR3 is 17 amino acids long. V dropped 4 bases and J dropped 0; count of bases not matched to a gene: 3. Germline-derived CDR1 and CDR2 are SGHRS and YFSETQ. CDR3 in amino acids: CASSRTSGRGSTDTQYF. In DNA, the CDR3 is TGCGCCAGCAGCCGGACTAGCGGGAGGGGTAGCACAGATACGCAGTATTTT. The complete variable domain, with remaining parts taken from reference TRBV5-1 and TRBJ2-3, reads KAGVTQTPRYLIKTRGQQVTLSCSPISGHRSVSWYQQTPGQGLQFLFEYFSETQRNKGNFPGRFSGRQFSNSRSEMNVSTLELGDSALYLCASSRTSGRGSTDTQYFGPGTRLTVL.

This clone was counted between two and nine times. The gene calls are TRBV6-1 and TRBJ2-7; D might be TRBD2 (7 bases). The germline V and J ends were trimmed by 0 bases and 4 bases, with 13 bases remaining between them. The CDR3 has 15 amino acids. Germline V lookup: CDR1 MNHNS, CDR2 SASEGT. The chain's CDR3 is CASSEAGGHGYEQYF. As DNA, the CDR3 is TGTGCCAGCAGTGAAGCGGGGGGGCATGGATACGAGCAGTACTTC.

The V and J genes are TRBV5-4 and TRBJ1-1; 8 bases fit TRBD1. Germline loops: CDR1 SGHNT, CDR2 YYREEE (reference sequence). V shed 4 bases and J 11 bases; nucleotides not matched to a gene: 13. The CDR3 runs to 14 residues. The CDR3 protein is CASSHRDRREPAFF. The CDR3 DNA reads as TGTGCCAGCAGCCATCGGGACAGGCGGGAGCCGGCTTTCTTT.

The DNA of the CDR3 is TGCGCCAGCAGGAAACAGGGGGCTGACTATGGCTACACCTTC. Translation gives CASRKQGADYGYTF. The rearrangement links TRBV5-1 to TRBJ1-2; 9 bases map to TRBD1. After removal of 5 bases from V and 3 bases from J, the junction contained 5 bases not matched to a gene. Looked up from germline, CDR1 is SGHRS and CDR2 is YFSETQ. The CDR3 sequence is 14 residues long.

The chain employs TRBV6-5 and TRBJ2-1; the match to TRBD1 covers 7 bases. Germline CDR1 and CDR2: MNHEY and SVGAGI. This CDR3 comprises 15 residues. The V gene end was trimmed by 6 bases and the J gene end by 7 bases; junction bases not matched to a gene: 12. The CDR3 nucleotides read TGTGCCAGCAGGGGGGACAGAATACGTGGGAATGAGCAGTTCTTC. Residues: CASRGDRIRGNEQFF.

This clone was seen only once. The rearrangement joins TRBV19 to TRBJ2-7; 10 nucleotides line up with TRBD2. With V trimmed by 5 bases and J by 4 bases, 8 bases remained unmatched. Per germline, CDR1 LNHDA and CDR2 SQIVND (reference sequence). This CDR3 spans 15 amino acids. CDR3: CASSSPGTSDYEQYF. In DNA form, the CDR3 reads TGTGCCAGTAGTTCTCCCGGGACTAGCGATTACGAGCAGTACTTC.

The chain couples TRBV11-3 to TRBJ2-2, with 7 bases identical to TRBD1. Germline V gene sequence: CDR1 SGHNT, CDR2 YENEEA. J gave up 5 bases and V 8 bases, and 5 bases lay outside the gene matches. This CDR3 has 13 amino acids. CDR3 residues: CASAQGVTGELFF. Written as DNA, the CDR3 is TGTGCCAGCGCGCAGGGGGTAACCGGGGAGCTGTTTTTT.

The chain couples TRBV9 to TRBJ2-7; tentatively, D is TRBD2 (5 bases). Germline CDR1 reads SGDLS; CDR2 reads YYNGEE. With 0 bases removed from V and 7 bases from J, the gap between germline ends came to 14 bases. The CDR3 runs 14 residues. In nucleotides, the CDR3 is TGTGCCAGCAGCGTAGGGCTAGCCGAAGGTGAGCAGTACTTC. This codes for CASSVGLAEGEQYF.

The chain links TRBV18 to TRBJ2-7; 9 positions agree with TRBD2. Germline-derived CDR1 and CDR2 are KGHSH and LQKENI. Unmatched junction bases numbered 5, after V lost 4 bases and J lost 1 base. The CDR3 covers 15 residues. CDR3 DNA: TGTGCCAGCTCACTGTCTAGCGGGGCATCCTACGAGCAGTACTTC. Its translation: CASSLSSGASYEQYF.